This TCR beta chain was sequenced during a study of human CD8 memory T cell subsets. Considering frequency, this clonotype is medium-sized. The CDR3 spans 13 residues. Germline-derived CDR1 and CDR2 are SGDLS and YYNGEE. TPEX cells, early memory CD8+ T cells with exhausted-like traits, were CCR7+ PD-1+ TIGIT+. Healthy donor buffy coats were the source of the PBMC. Libraries of TCR beta chains were produced by 5' RACE (UMI-labeled). No DNA is given; TCRdb re-called the 5' RACE reads and lists each CDR3 protein once. The sample has 9,500 to 12,000 distinct CDR3 sequences, and its top ten clones hold around 20%.

The sequence came from a human donor in good health. This sequence joins TRBV9 and TRBJ1-1. The specimen sequenced was CD8+ T cells from PBMCs. CDR3 sequence reads: CASSVEGRAEAFF.